This TCR beta chain was sequenced during a study of shared clonotypes between healthy human individuals. General study findings and limits: Only blood was sampled; tissue repertoires likely differ.

On this clone: As yet, its antigen is unknown.

Healthy adults negative for HIV, lacking recent acute infections or vaccinations, served as donors. Profiled with immunoSEQ multiplex PCR; TCRdb holds only in-frame clones, not every one. The table lists hundreds of thousands of clones, approximately 97% of them singletons. Germline V gene sequence: CDR1 MNHEY, CDR2 SMNVEV (reference sequence). V trimming: 7 bases; J trimming: 3 bases; junction bases outside the gene matches: 4. This CDR3 spans 15 amino acids. The chain uses TRBV27 and TRBJ2-6, with TRBD1 matching 9 bases. This clonotype originated in a woman aged 25 to 39 in good health. The source material was naive CD4+ T cells sorted from blood. Noted subset: CD45RA+ positively selected. The CDR3 region has the DNA TGTGCCAGCACACAGGGGGCGGGTGGGGCCAACGTCCTGACTTTC. Translated: CASTQGAGGANVLTF.